Below, 13 T cell receptor beta chains from the same sample are listed, as sequenced in a study of blood T cells in healthy people across ages. The use of a sample-barcoded 5' primer and a J-beta primer mix characterized a second PCR of roughly 6 to 11 cycles. MiXCR, applied by TCRdb to the 5' RACE reads, yields one record per CDR3 protein. This table has roughly 800,000 distinct CDR3 sequences, around 25% appearing once. A further study also used this sample, focusing on T cells of mothers and their children.

The sample was blood. Source of these receptors: a boy aged 5 to 17 in good health.

This clonotype showed up just a few times. CDR3 DNA sequence: TGTGCCAGCAGCTCCGGGGGGGCTAGCGGGAGGTACAATGAGCAGTTCTTC. Translating it yields CASSSGGASGRYNEQFF. The V gene is TRBV9, the J gene TRBJ2-1; 11 nucleotides line up with TRBD2. J was trimmed by 4 bases and V by 4 bases; bases with no gene match: 10. Germline assignment: CDR1 SGDLS and CDR2 YYNGEE. This CDR3 is 17 amino acids long.

This clonotype was observed at least ten times. This chain joins TRBV11-2 and TRBJ2-2, with D unresolved. Germline V gives CDR1 SGHAT, CDR2 FQNNGV. With 2 bases removed from V and 0 bases from J, the gap between germline ends came to 1 base. This CDR3 has 13 amino acids. The DNA of the CDR3 is TGTGCCAGCAGCTTAACGAACACCGGGGAGCTGTTTTTT. It yields the protein CASSLTNTGELFF.

The chain links TRBV3-1 to TRBJ2-1; 8 bases are a match to TRBD2. The germline V gene has CDR1 LGHDT and CDR2 YNNKEL (reference sequence). V shed 5 bases and J 5 bases; nucleotides not matched to a gene: 5. CDR3 length equals 14 residues. The CDR3 DNA reads as TGTGCCAGCAGCATACTAGCGGCTCACAATGAGCAGTTCTTC. This gives the protein CASSILAAHNEQFF.

This chain uses TRBV7-9 with TRBJ2-3; TRBD2 matches 8 bases. CDR1 and CDR2 (germline): SEHNR, FQNEAQ (reference sequence). The CDR3 totals 16 residues. Trimming at V came to 5 bases and at J to 0 bases, leaving 7 bases not matched to a gene. CDR3 bases: TGTGCCAGCAGCGCCACTAGCGGTATTAGCACAGATACGCAGTATTTT. Its protein is CASSATSGISTDTQYF. The whole variable domain, remainder taken from reference TRBV7-9 and TRBJ2-3, is DTGVSQNPRHKITKRGQNVTFRCDPISEHNRLYWYRQTLGQGPEFLTYFQNEAQLEKSRLLSDRFSAERPKGSFSTLEIQRTEQGDSAMYLCASSATSGISTDTQYFGPGTRLTVL.

The chain carries TRBV5-5 and TRBJ2-4; D is unclear. Germline assignment: CDR1 SGHKS and CDR2 YYEKEE (reference sequence). Trimming removed 2 bases at V and 8 bases at J, with 11 bases between. The CDR3 has 13 amino acids. CDR3: CASSFAGNDIQYF. The CDR3 bases are TGTGCCAGCAGCTTTGCCGGTAACGACATTCAGTACTTC.

This clonotype was counted only a few times. J is TRBJ2-5 and V is TRBV27; 9 bases are shared with TRBD2. The J call could be wrong; TRBJ2-1 is a better fit for the DNA end. Germline CDR1 MNHEY, CDR2 SMNVEV (reference sequence). The CDR3 covers 15 residues. CDR3 DNA: TGTGCCAGCAGTTCCGGCGGGAGGGCCAGGCCCTCTCAGTTCTTC. Translated, it gives CASSSGGRARPSQFF.

The rearrangement uses TRBV11-2 and TRBJ2-5; D uncertain. The CDR3 runs to 15 residues. The V end lost 1 base, the J end lost 2 bases, and 11 bases lay between the germline ends. Germline assignment: CDR1 SGHAT and CDR2 FQNNGV. The CDR3 nucleotides read TGTGCCAGCAGCTTAGCTTTGGCGGAACAAGAGACCCAGTACTTC. Translation gives CASSLALAEQETQYF.

This chain uses TRBV5-6 with TRBJ2-5; D is undetermined. With 0 bases removed from V and 4 bases from J, the gap between germline ends came to 13 bases. This CDR3 is 15 amino acids long. CDR1 and CDR2 (germline): SGHDT, YYEEEE. The CDR3 region is CASSLGLVGRETQYF. CDR3 DNA: TGTGCCAGCAGCTTGGGATTGGTAGGGCGAGAGACCCAGTACTTC.

This chain links TRBV7-6 with TRBJ2-7; no clear D gene. CDR1 and CDR2 from the germline V gene are SGHVS and FNYEAQ. This CDR3 is built from 13 residues. The ends were cut back, 2 bases at V and 0 bases at J, with 5 bases in the middle. CDR3 coding DNA: TGTGCCAGCAGCTTATCTTTCTCCTACGAGCAGTACTTC. This sequence encodes CASSLSFSYEQYF.

This clonotype was observed a few times. One end of the junction is discordant with germline, which a read error may explain. This rearrangement joins TRBV7-9 to TRBJ1-2; a possible D gene is TRBD1 (5 bases). CDR3 length: 13 residues. The germline gives CDR1 SEHNR, CDR2 FQNEAQ (reference sequence). The CDR3 DNA is TGTGCCAGCGGCTTAAGCCAGGGCCTGGGTTGCACCTTC. Residues: CASGLSQGLGCTF. Variable domain in full (rest from reference TRBV7-9 and TRBJ1-2): DTGVSQNPRHKITKRGQNVTFRCDPISEHNRLYWYRQTLGQGPEFLTYFQNEAQLEKSRLLSDRFSAERPKGSFSTLEIQRTEQGDSAMYLCASGLSQGLGCTFGSGTRLTVV.

The chain carries TRBV7-2 and TRBJ1-6, with a tentative D call TRBD1 (6 bases). The CDR3 is made up of 15 amino acids. The V end was cut by 4 bases, the J end by 2 bases, with 9 bases between. Germline-derived CDR1 and CDR2 are SGHTA and FQGNSA. The CDR3 sequence: CASSSSGAYNSPLHF. The DNA for the CDR3 is TGTGCCAGCAGCTCATCAGGGGCCTATAATTCACCCCTCCACTTT.

This chain uses TRBV4-2 with TRBJ2-6; tentative D call: TRBD1 (6 bases). The germline V gene has CDR1 LGHNA and CDR2 YNFKEQ. The V end was cut by 0 bases, the J end by 2 bases, with 11 bases between. CDR3 length: 17 amino acids. CDR3 DNA sequence: TGTGCCAGCAGCCAAGACCAGGGGACAACTGGGGCCAACGTCCTGACTTTC. Encoded protein: CASSQDQGTTGANVLTF.

CDR3 protein: CSAGGLQTNYGYTF. For the CDR3, the DNA is TGCAGTGCTGGAGGCCTTCAGACCAACTATGGCTACACCTTC. V gene TRBV20-1 combines with J gene TRBJ1-2, with D uncertain. Germline CDR1 and CDR2: DFQATT and SNEGSKA (reference sequence). The CDR3 has 14 residues. Trimming shortened V by 5 bases and J by 2 bases, and 15 bases separated the two germline ends.